Listed here are 32 T cell receptor beta chains from one sample, sequenced in a study of identical twins. TCRdb processed the 5' RACE reads anew with MiXCR; each CDR3 protein has one entry. The sample has some 760,000 distinct CDR3 sequences; roughly 18% are singletons. These data were also filed under a second study, of T cells expressing NK-cell markers.

Sequencing was carried out using PBMCs. The receptors derive from a woman aged 18-30 years in good health.

The CDR3 loop is CASTSRSNTEAFF. The CDR3 DNA is TGTGCCAGCACGTCGCGGTCGAACACTGAAGCTTTCTTT. The chain couples TRBV6-1 to TRBJ1-1; D gene ambiguous. Deletions cut 7 bases from V and 1 base from J, with 10 bases between. Germline assignment: CDR1 MNHNS and CDR2 SASEGT. There are 13 residues in the CDR3.

Only a few counts were recorded for this clonotype. The chain employs TRBV5-1 and TRBJ2-3; 8 nucleotides match TRBD2. The CDR3 consists of 13 residues. Germline CDR1 is SGHRS and CDR2 is YFSETQ. The V segment lost 8 bases and the J segment 0 bases; nucleotides outside the gene matches: 2. CDR3 residues: CASKRESTDTQYF. The CDR3 nucleotides read TGCGCCAGTAAGCGGGAGAGCACAGATACGCAGTATTTT.

This clonotype has just a few counts. The CDR3 DNA reads as TGTGCCAGCAGCTTAGATCAGACGGAGCGGGGGATCACAGATACGCAGTATTTT. It encodes CASSLDQTERGITDTQYF. The J gene is TRBJ2-3, the V gene TRBV11-2; TRBD2 agrees at 8 bases. V shed 0 bases, J shed 2 bases, and the junction held 10 bases outside the gene matches. CDR3 length: 18 amino acids. Per the germline V gene, CDR1 is SGHAT and CDR2 is FQNNGV.

The chain carries TRBV10-3 and TRBJ2-3; D possibly corresponds to TRBD2 (7 bases). V lost 3 bases to trimming and J lost 2 bases, with 12 bases between them. Per the germline V gene, CDR1 is ENHRY and CDR2 is SYGVKD. There are 15 residues in the CDR3. CDR3: CAISEWGGLTDTQYF. Written as DNA, the CDR3 is TGTGCCATCAGTGAATGGGGGGGCCTCACAGATACGCAGTATTTT.

Ten or more counts support this clonotype. V usage is TRBV20-1 and J usage is TRBJ2-3; D gene ambiguous. V was cut by 0 bases and J by 6 bases, with 10 bases left in between. CDR3 size: 13 residues. Germline V lookup: CDR1 DFQATT, CDR2 SNEGSKA (reference sequence). CDR3 sequence: CSARDTAVDTQYF. The CDR3 nucleotides are TGCAGTGCTAGAGATACGGCAGTGGATACGCAGTATTTT.

The V gene is TRBV12-3 or TRBV12-4, the J gene TRBJ2-5; TRBD2 matches 8 bases. This CDR3 contains 15 residues. Germline trimming cut 6 bases from V and 5 bases from J; bases unmatched to any gene: 11. DNA for the CDR3: TGTGCCAGCAGCCCTTCCGGGGGGGCTTGGGAGACCCAGTACTTC. Residues: CASSPSGGAWETQYF.

This clonotype was picked up a small number of times. The gene calls are TRBV2 and TRBJ2-7; D assignment may be TRBD1 or TRBD2 (5 bases each). CDR1 is SNHLY, CDR2 FYNNEI, per germline. The CDR3 contains 14 residues. Trimming removed 7 bases from V and 6 bases from J, with 19 bases in between. CDR3 loop: CASIGGRDVSEQYF. The CDR3 DNA reads TGTGCCAGCATAGGTGGCAGGGACGTTAGCGAGCAGTACTTC.

Only a few counts were recorded for this clonotype. The rearrangement joins TRBV6-1 to TRBJ2-2; TRBD1 agrees at 7 bases. There are 14 residues in the CDR3. CDR1 MNHNS and CDR2 SASEGT come from the germline V gene. V was pared by 6 bases and J by 5 bases, with 6 bases of the junction left unmatched. The CDR3 region is CASRPGGDTGELFF. Written as DNA, the CDR3 is TGTGCCAGCAGGCCAGGGGGAGATACCGGGGAGCTGTTTTTT.

The chain uses TRBV7-9 and TRBJ1-3; no firm D call. Germline V gene data show CDR1 as SEHNR and CDR2 as FQNEAQ (reference sequence). CDR3 length: 15 amino acids. Trimming left V 4 bases short and J 2 bases short, with 12 bases between. CDR3 sequence: CASSSFSPAGNTIYF. CDR3 DNA sequence: TGTGCCAGCAGCTCATTCTCGCCGGCTGGAAACACCATATATTTT. Together with reference TRBV7-9 and TRBJ1-3, the CDR3 gives the full variable domain: DTGVSQNPRHKITKRGQNVTFRCDPISEHNRLYWYRQTLGQGPEFLTYFQNEAQLEKSRLLSDRFSAERPKGSFSTLEIQRTEQGDSAMYLCASSSFSPAGNTIYFGEGSWLTVV.

This clonotype was counted a few times. V is TRBV7-8 and J is TRBJ2-7; D possibly corresponds to TRBD2 (6 bases). The CDR3 totals 14 residues. The germline CDR1 and CDR2 sequences are SGHVS and FQNEAQ. V was shortened by 6 bases and J by 3 bases, with 15 bases between the two germline ends. The DNA of the CDR3 is TGTGCCAGCAGTTCCGGGACTTTAAGCTACGAGCAGTACTTC. It is translated as CASSSGTLSYEQYF. Complete variable domain (other parts from reference TRBV7-8 and TRBJ2-7): GAGVSQSPRYKVAKRGQDVALRCDPISGHVSLFWYQQALGQGPEFLTYFQNEAQLDKSGLPSDRFFAERPEGSVSTLKIQRTQQEDSAVYLCASSSGTLSYEQYFGPGTRLTVT.

The V call is TRBV5-1, the J call TRBJ2-7; TRBD2 is a possible D gene (5 bases). CDR3 size: 16 residues. The germline V gene encodes CDR1 SGHRS and CDR2 YFSETQ. V lost 0 bases, J lost 5 bases, and 18 bases lay in between. In DNA, the CDR3 is TGCGCCAGCAGCTTGGTTGGGGTGGGAGTTCTCGACGAGCAGTACTTC. It translates to CASSLVGVGVLDEQYF.

CDR3 amino acids: CASSLLLETEAFF. The DNA for the CDR3 is TGCGCCAGCAGCCTCCTTCTGGAAACTGAAGCTTTCTTT. The gene calls are TRBV4-3 and TRBJ1-1; D unresolved. The CDR3 spans 13 residues. The germline V gene has CDR1 LGHNA and CDR2 YSLEER. With 4 bases removed from V and 5 bases from J, the gap between germline ends came to 11 bases.

This chain connects TRBV5-1 to TRBJ1-4; D is unclear. Germline V CDR1 and CDR2: SGHRS, YFSETQ. Between the trimmed V and J ends, which lost 6 bases and 7 bases, there was a span of 16 bases. The length of the CDR3 is 14 residues. The CDR3 loop is CASNRGEGGEKLFF. CDR3 in DNA: TGCGCCAGCAATCGAGGAGAGGGTGGTGAAAAACTGTTTTTT. The variable domain in full, with the rest retrieved from reference TRBV5-1 and TRBJ1-4, is KAGVTQTPRYLIKTRGQQVTLSCSPISGHRSVSWYQQTPGQGLQFLFEYFSETQRNKGNFPGRFSGRQFSNSRSEMNVSTLELGDSALYLCASNRGEGGEKLFFGSGTQLSVL.

The chain joins TRBV7-7 to TRBJ2-1; no clear D gene. This CDR3 region has 15 residues. CDR1 is SSHAT and CDR2 is FNYEAQ in the germline V gene (reference sequence). The germline V and J ends were trimmed by 2 bases and 8 bases, with 16 bases remaining between them. The CDR3 region is CASSLFGRFGDEQFF. CDR3 sequence (DNA): TGTGCCAGCAGCTTATTCGGACGTTTTGGCGATGAGCAGTTCTTC.

This chain uses TRBV6-1 with TRBJ2-1; no clear D. The CDR3 has 16 residues. Looked up from germline, CDR1 is MNHNS and CDR2 is SASEGT. Trimming removed 7 bases from V and 4 bases from J, with 20 bases in between. As DNA, the CDR3 is TGTGCCAGCACCCCGAGGCCCGTCGCCCTGTACAATGAGCAGTTCTTC. This gives the protein CASTPRPVALYNEQFF.

This clonotype has more than one count but fewer than ten. The V and J genes are TRBV20-1 and TRBJ2-7; either TRBD1 or TRBD2 may supply D (5 bases each). This CDR3 is 13 amino acids long. Germline V gene lookup returns CDR1 DFQATT and CDR2 SNEGSKA (reference sequence). Trimming removed 3 bases from V and 4 bases from J, with 13 bases in between. The CDR3 DNA follows: TGCAGTGCTAGTTGGGGCGAGGGGTACGAGCAGTACTTC. Its protein is CSASWGEGYEQYF.

In this sample, this clonotype turned up a few times. The rearrangement joins TRBV20-1 to TRBJ1-1; 8 nucleotides match TRBD1. This CDR3 spans 13 amino acids. Germline CDR1 is DFQATT and CDR2 is SNEGSKA (reference sequence). Trimming took 5 bases from V and 3 from J; bases not matched to a gene: 5. The CDR3 here is CSARRGQDTEAFF. For the CDR3, the DNA is TGCAGTGCTCGCAGGGGGCAGGACACTGAAGCTTTCTTT.

The genes are TRBV2 and TRBJ2-3; the D gene is possibly TRBD2 (6 bases). Germline V gene data show CDR1 as SNHLY and CDR2 as FYNNEI. The CDR3 loop spans 14 amino acids. The germline V and J ends were trimmed by 9 bases and 3 bases, with 16 bases remaining between them. Here the CDR3 reads CARADVEGTDTQYF. In nucleotides, the CDR3 is TGTGCCAGAGCCGACGTGGAGGGTACAGATACGCAGTATTTT.

This clonotype was observed a few times. V and J are TRBV5-1 and TRBJ1-1; 11 bases agree with TRBD1. This CDR3 contains 15 residues. Trimming removed 3 bases from V and 5 bases from J; junction bases left unmatched: 6. Germline V gene lookup returns CDR1 SGHRS and CDR2 YFSETQ. Here the CDR3 DNA reads TGCGCCAGCAGCTCCGGGACAGGGGGAAGTACTGAAGCTTTCTTT. This sequence encodes CASSSGTGGSTEAFF.

This clonotype was seen more than once but under ten times. The chain has TRBV6-2 or TRBV6-3 and TRBJ2-1; 8 positions match TRBD1. V gave up 6 bases and J gave up 1 base; unmatched junction bases: 23. CDR3 length: 21 residues. Germline lookup yields CDR1 MNHEY and CDR2 SVGEGT. The DNA of the CDR3 is TGTGCCAGCAGCCCTCATCCGGGACAGGCAAGGGCTGGCGCTTCCTACAATGAGCAGTTCTTC. This gives the protein CASSPHPGQARAGASYNEQFF.

The CDR3 nucleotides read TGCAGTGCTGTCCTGAGGCGGGAGGGTATTGTCAATGAGCAGTTCTTC. This sequence encodes CSAVLRREGIVNEQFF. The chain has TRBV20-1 and TRBJ2-1; 9 positions match TRBD2. Trimming cost V 5 bases and J 6 bases; bases outside gene matches: 14. This CDR3 region has 16 residues. Germline assignment: CDR1 DFQATT and CDR2 SNEGSKA (reference sequence).

This clonotype came up many times. The genes are TRBV20-1 and TRBJ2-7; D gene uncertain. Between the trimmed V and J ends, which lost 1 base and 2 bases, there was a span of 9 bases. This CDR3 spans 13 amino acids. Germline V gene data show CDR1 as DFQATT and CDR2 as SNEGSKA (reference sequence). The CDR3 DNA reads as TGCAGTGCTAGAGTAAGCAATACCTACGAGCAGTACTTC. This codes for CSARVSNTYEQYF.

This clonotype has a handful of counts. The V gene is TRBV18, the J gene TRBJ2-1; D is ambiguous. The germline V gene encodes CDR1 KGHSH and CDR2 LQKENI. CDR3 length equals 16 residues. Trimming took 0 bases from V and 0 from J, leaving 9 bases between them. CDR3 protein: CASSPPPRSSYNEQFF. The CDR3 DNA sequence: TGTGCCAGCTCACCACCCCCGAGAAGCTCCTACAATGAGCAGTTCTTC.

The table lists this clonotype with many counts. This chain links TRBV12-3 or TRBV12-4 with TRBJ2-3, with no clear D. The ends were cut back, 1 base at V and 0 bases at J, with 8 bases in the middle. This CDR3 has 15 amino acids. CDR3 protein: CASSLVGLSTDTQYF. The CDR3 DNA follows: TGTGCCAGCAGTTTAGTGGGGTTGAGCACAGATACGCAGTATTTT.

This clonotype was seen more than once but under ten times. V and J are TRBV20-1 and TRBJ2-7; 9 nucleotides match TRBD2. CDR3 length: 14 amino acids. V was clipped by 3 bases and J by 6 bases; unmatched bases: 9. CDR1 is DFQATT and CDR2 is SNEGSKA in the germline V gene (reference sequence). The CDR3 region is CSASTLREGSEQYF. As DNA, the CDR3 is TGCAGTGCTAGTACTTTGCGGGAGGGCTCCGAGCAGTACTTC.

CDR3 DNA sequence: TGTGCCAGCAGCTTACCCCGACTAGCGGGAGGGCGTGGGGATGAGCAGTTCTTC. Protein: CASSLPRLAGGRGDEQFF. The V and J genes are TRBV11-2 and TRBJ2-1; the match to TRBD2 covers 14 bases. Trimming at V came to 2 bases and at J to 8 bases, leaving 11 bases not matched to a gene. The CDR3 sequence is 18 residues long. From germline, CDR1 is SGHAT and CDR2 FQNNGV.

Here the CDR3 reads CSARDLAGAGGGYTF. In nucleotides, the CDR3 is TGCAGTGCTAGAGATCTTGCGGGGGCCGGGGGTGGCTACACCTTC. The chain couples TRBV20-1 to TRBJ1-2; D is possibly TRBD1 (6 bases). The ends were cut back, 0 bases at V and 7 bases at J, with 18 bases in the middle. In germline, CDR1 is DFQATT, CDR2 SNEGSKA (reference sequence). The CDR3 length is 15 residues.

V is TRBV7-9 and J is TRBJ1-2, with D maybe TRBD1 (5 bases). There are 13 residues in the CDR3. Per germline, CDR1 SEHNR and CDR2 FQNEAQ (reference sequence). Trimming shortened V by 5 bases and J by 2 bases, and 9 bases separated the two germline ends. The CDR3 sequence: CASSRDGNYGYTF. In DNA form, the CDR3 reads TGTGCCAGCAGCCGGGACGGCAACTATGGCTACACCTTC.

This clonotype showed up just a few times. This chain joins TRBV5-1 and TRBJ1-2; 8 bases are a match to TRBD1. Germline loops: CDR1 SGHRS, CDR2 YFSETQ. Trimming cost V 2 bases and J 0 bases; bases outside gene matches: 6. The CDR3 extends over 16 amino acids. Here the CDR3 reads CASSLQDRESNYGYTF. As DNA, the CDR3 is TGCGCCAGCAGCTTACAGGACAGGGAATCTAACTATGGCTACACCTTC.

The J gene is TRBJ1-1, the V gene TRBV12-3 or TRBV12-4; tentatively, D is TRBD1 (6 bases). The CDR3 contains 14 residues. V gave up 6 bases and J gave up 11 bases, with 22 bases separating them. DNA for the CDR3: TGTGCCAGCAGCACGACCCCTGCCGGGGGCGAGGCTTTCTTT. Protein: CASSTTPAGGEAFF.

The chain links TRBV11-1 to TRBJ2-1; D is unresolved. Germline loops: CDR1 SGHAT, CDR2 FQDESV (reference sequence). CDR3 length equals 18 residues. The V end lost 5 bases, the J end lost 0 bases, and 20 bases lay between the germline ends. The CDR3 sequence is CASSPATGPAASYNEQFF. The CDR3 region has the DNA TGTGCCAGCAGCCCTGCGACTGGGCCAGCCGCCTCCTACAATGAGCAGTTCTTC. Full variable domain (outside the CDR3, taken from reference TRBV11-1 and TRBJ2-1): EAEVAQSPRYKITEKSQAVAFWCDPISGHATLYWYRQILGQGPELLVQFQDESVVDDSQLPKDRFSAERLKGVDSTLKIQPAELGDSAMYLCASSPATGPAASYNEQFFGPGTRLTVL.

The rearrangement joins TRBV5-1 to TRBJ1-2; 7 nucleotides match TRBD1. Trimming removed 2 bases from V and 0 bases from J; junction bases left unmatched: 7. The CDR3 sequence is 16 residues long. Germline V CDR1 and CDR2: SGHRS, YFSETQ. In DNA form, the CDR3 reads TGCGCCAGCAGCTTCGACAGGGATGTAGCTAACTATGGCTACACCTTC. Its translation: CASSFDRDVANYGYTF. Full variable domain (remainder filled in from reference TRBV5-1 and TRBJ1-2): KAGVTQTPRYLIKTRGQQVTLSCSPISGHRSVSWYQQTPGQGLQFLFEYFSETQRNKGNFPGRFSGRQFSNSRSEMNVSTLELGDSALYLCASSFDRDVANYGYTFGSGTRLTVV.